This T cell receptor (beta chain) was profiled in a study of radiotherapy plus CTLA-4 blockade in lung cancer. Across the study: Around 19% of enrolled patients responded objectively, and over 30% had disease control. The study's findings and limits: In blood, tumor-derived TCR clones expanded after radiotherapy plus ipilimumab. Early blood T cell clone changes and increased post-radiation serum interferon-beta were reportedly the strongest response predictors.

Enrolled patients, whose metastatic non-small-cell lung cancer was chemo-refractory, received focal radiation plus CTLA-4 blockade with ipilimumab. Points on this clone: Antigen specificity is unknown. The sample holds other DNA sequences that translate to the same CDR3.

Repertoires were generated with immunoSEQ multiplex PCR, while TCRdb's copy carries only in-frame clones and drops some. The sample has more than 90,000 clones, 75% to 80% seen once. Trimming took off 4 bases at V and 2 bases at J, with 6 bases between the two ends. This CDR3 is 13 amino acids long. The germline V gene has CDR1 ENHRY and CDR2 SYGVKD. This chain uses TRBV10-3 with TRBJ2-1, with D perhaps TRBD1 (5 bases). The sample here was peripheral blood, taken from a patient treated with radiotherapy plus ipilimumab. The sequence came from a human donor with non-small cell lung cancer who had a partial response to radiotherapy plus ipilimumab. The DNA for the CDR3 is TGTGCCATCAGTGCGGACACCTACAATGAGCAGTTCTTC. This gives the protein CAISADTYNEQFF.